This T cell receptor beta chain was recorded in a study of T cell responses to AZD1222 COVID-19 vaccine. The study's findings and limits: Vaccine-associated CD4 TCRs spanned spike, dominant at 160-218 and 743-854.

CDR1 is MNHEY, CDR2 SMNVEV, per germline (reference sequence). The CDR3 runs to 15 residues. Trimming cost V 4 bases and J 7 bases, with 17 bases left between them. Using immunoSEQ multiplex PCR, the repertoire was profiled, and TCRdb retains in-frame clones only, with some absent. The top ten clones hold 6.5% to 8% of a sample with 75,000 to 100,000 clones, around 89% of them seen once. This clone has only a few counts. Its antigen is not known. The rearrangement joins TRBV27 to TRBJ1-5; D unclear. The sample was peripheral blood, taken on day 0 of AZD1222 vaccination. The receptor was isolated from an adult in good health. CDR3 coding DNA: TGTGCCAGCAGTTCCCTGGCGGGCGCCAGGCAGCCCCAGCATTTT. This translates into CASSSLAGARQPQHF.